This T cell receptor beta chain comes out of a study of PD-1 blockade in classical Hodgkin lymphoma. Time point given: cycle 4 day 1 (C4D1), after more than 5 weeks of nivolumab. Autologous stem cell transplantation was followed by relapse in every patient, and brentuximab vedotin exposure varied. Method: immunoSEQ multiplex PCR; TCRdb's copy keeps in-frame clones and lacks some. The table has about 93,000 clones, 78% seen once. This sample comprised peripheral blood mononuclear cells (PBMCs), obtained before the fourth cycle of nivolumab. This clonotype was sampled from a human donor with classical Hodgkin lymphoma.

The CDR3 region is CASSFNPPTTDTQYF. For the CDR3, the DNA is TGTGCCAGCAGTTTTAATCCCCCCACCACAGATACGCAGTATTTT. This chain connects TRBV27 to TRBJ2-3; D call uncertain. The CDR3 has 15 residues. In germline, CDR1 is MNHEY, CDR2 SMNVEV (reference sequence). V was shortened by 3 bases and J by 2 bases, with 12 bases between the two germline ends.